This T cell receptor (beta chain) emerged from a study of beta chain features in type 1 diabetes. The study reverse transcribed the entire isolated RNA, so it sequenced expressed TCRB transcripts. Profiling relied on immunoSEQ multiplex PCR, and the TCRdb table lists in-frame clones only, not all of them. The sample comprises 200,000 to 250,000 clones, approximately 10% of which are singletons, and over 1% rests with the top ten. Via the markers CD45RO/CCR7/CD25/CD127/CD95/CD27, stem cell-like memory, regulatory, central memory and naive CD4+ cells were sorted. This clone came up a few times. The sequenced sample was central memory CD4+ T cells from blood. The TCR sequence derives from a man in his late teens or twenties in good health.

CDR3 DNA: TGTGCCAGCGGAAGGGCTGGGGCCAACGTCCTGACTTTC. Residues: CASGRAGANVLTF. The V and J genes are TRBV11-2 and TRBJ2-6; D remains unclear. The CDR3 length is 13 residues. With 8 bases removed from V and 2 bases from J, the gap between germline ends came to 7 bases. CDR1 and CDR2 from the germline V gene are SGHAT and FQNNGV.